This T cell receptor beta chain was identified in a study of blood T cell repertoires in COVID-19. Study context: Material from acute and convalescent COVID-19 was sourced from the United States, Italy and Spain.

The protocol was immunoSEQ multiplex PCR, while the TCRdb copy is restricted to in-frame clones and leaves out a portion. The sample holds 200,000 to 250,000 clones, roughly 85% seen once. V gave up 5 bases and J gave up 1 base, with 11 bases separating them. Germline V gives CDR1 MNHEY, CDR2 SMNVEV (reference sequence). The CDR3 runs to 14 residues. Which cohort a participant joined came from the clinical history participants gave. The TCR was taken from a woman aged 40 to 50 with acute COVID-19. The rearrangement uses TRBV27 and TRBJ1-1; D unresolved. Sequencing was done on a sample of PBMCs or T cells enriched from blood (not recorded which). CDR3 sequence: CASSTGRENTEAFF. The DNA for the CDR3 is TGTGCCAGCAGTACCGGACGGGAGAACACTGAAGCTTTCTTT.